The 20 T cell receptor beta chains below were found in one sample sequenced in a study of identical twins. TCRdb itself ran the 5' RACE reads through MiXCR, one entry per CDR3 protein. The sample yields approximately 690,000 distinct CDR3 sequences, around 6% seen once. The sample consisted of naive T cells sorted from blood. The receptors stem from a man younger than 35 in good health.

The chain has TRBV27 and TRBJ2-5, with 9 bases fitting TRBD2. The CDR3 extends over 14 amino acids. The germline CDR1 and CDR2 sequences are MNHEY and SMNVEV (reference sequence). The junction had 12 bases not matched to a gene; V was cut back by 7 bases and J by 9 bases. CDR3 in DNA: TGTGCCAGCATGGTTAGCGGGAGCCCGAGGGCCCAGTACTTC. Its protein is CASMVSGSPRAQYF.

The V call is TRBV12-3 or TRBV12-4, the J call TRBJ2-4; 11 positions match TRBD2. The trim removed 6 bases at V and 2 bases at J, leaving 9 bases unmatched. CDR3 length: 17 amino acids. In nucleotides, the CDR3 is TGTGCCAGCAGCCAAGATCTAGCGGGAGGATCCAAAAACATTCAGTACTTC. Protein sequence: CASSQDLAGGSKNIQYF.

At least ten counts were recorded for this clonotype. The chain has TRBV28 and TRBJ2-1; D call uncertain. Germline CDR1 reads MDHEN; CDR2 reads SYDVKM. The V gene lost 4 bases and the J gene lost 7 bases, with 20 bases spanning the gap. This CDR3 contains 16 residues. The CDR3 coding sequence is TGTGCCAGCAGTTCAATCGGGCCTAAAAAGGGAAATGAGCAGTTCTTC. Encoded protein: CASSSIGPKKGNEQFF. The variable domain in full, with the rest retrieved from reference TRBV28 and TRBJ2-1, is DVKVTQSSRYLVKRTGEKVFLECVQDMDHENMFWYRQDPGLGLRLIYFSYDVKMKEKGDIPEGYSVSREKKERFSLILESASTNQTSMYLCASSSIGPKKGNEQFFGPGTRLTVL.

This clonotype was detected many times. The chain carries TRBV15 and TRBJ1-6, with no clear D. The ends were cut back, 4 bases at V and 4 bases at J, with 5 bases in the middle. The CDR3 length is 13 residues. The germline V gene encodes CDR1 LNHNV and CDR2 YYDKDF (reference sequence). CDR3 nucleotides: TGTGCCACCAGCACAATTTATAATTCACCCCTCCACTTT. It yields the protein CATSTIYNSPLHF.

This clonotype was seen at least ten times. CDR3 region: CASSQDLGREEETQYF. The CDR3, as DNA: TGTGCCAGCAGCCAAGATCTGGGGCGGGAGGAAGAGACCCAGTACTTC. This sequence joins TRBV4-2 and TRBJ2-5; TRBD2 matches at 8 bases. The CDR3 extends over 16 amino acids. V lost 0 bases and J lost 3; bases outside the gene matches: 6. In germline, CDR1 is LGHNA, CDR2 YNFKEQ.

This clonotype was counted many times. The V call is TRBV29-1, the J call TRBJ2-7; maybe TRBD2 (6 bases). CDR1 is SQVTM, CDR2 ANQGSEA, per germline. Trimming removed 5 bases from V and 6 bases from J, with 14 bases in between. This CDR3 is 12 amino acids long. CDR3 region: CSVYGRRGEQYV. The CDR3 DNA is TGCAGCGTTTACGGGAGAAGGGGCGAGCAGTACGTC.

This clonotype was counted many times. V and J are TRBV15 and TRBJ1-1, with a weak D call TRBD1 (5 bases). Between the trimmed V and J ends, which lost 1 base and 2 bases, there was a span of 8 bases. CDR1 and CDR2 from the germline V gene are LNHNV and YYDKDF (reference sequence). This CDR3 is built from 14 residues. The CDR3 protein is CATSRGDVNTEAFF. CDR3 bases: TGTGCCACCAGCAGAGGGGACGTAAACACTGAAGCTTTCTTT.

This clonotype was detected only a few times. The genes are TRBV2 and TRBJ2-1; perhaps TRBD1 as D (6 bases). The CDR3 has 14 amino acids. The V end was cut by 10 bases, the J end by 6 bases, with 19 bases between. From germline, CDR1 is SNHLY and CDR2 FYNNEI. In nucleotides, the CDR3 is TGTGCCATCAGGGGCAAGGGCGCCCTCAATGAGCAGTTCTTC. It yields the protein CAIRGKGALNEQFF.

This sequence joins TRBV21-1 and TRBJ2-3; the D call of TRBD1 is as the table states it, not checked on the DNA. TRBV21-1 counts as a pseudogene. The CDR3 loop spans 13 amino acids. Here the CDR3 reads CASSNPGTDTQYF. The CDR3 region has the DNA TGTGCCAGCAGCAATCCCGGCACAGATACGCAGTATTTT.

This clonotype was seen repeatedly, ten times or more. This sequence joins TRBV20-1 and TRBJ2-1; 11 nucleotides agree with TRBD2. V trimming: 5 bases; J trimming: 3 bases; junction bases outside the gene matches: 9. The CDR3 has 16 amino acids. Germline-derived CDR1 and CDR2 are DFQATT and SNEGSKA (reference sequence). The CDR3 is CSAGPGTSGIYNEQFF. The CDR3, as DNA: TGCAGTGCTGGCCCTGGGACTAGCGGTATCTACAATGAGCAGTTCTTC.

This clonotype was picked up a small number of times. The chain employs TRBV6-1 and TRBJ2-7, with 13 bases fitting TRBD2. The CDR3 length is 16 residues. The V segment lost 6 bases and the J segment 4 bases; nucleotides outside the gene matches: 9. Germline CDR1 reads MNHNS; CDR2 reads SASEGT. CDR3 loop: CASSPRTSGSGYEQYF. DNA of the CDR3: TGTGCCAGCAGCCCACGGACTAGCGGGAGTGGATACGAGCAGTACTTC.

The V gene is TRBV7-9, the J gene TRBJ2-2; tentatively, D is TRBD1 (5 bases). V lost 9 bases and J lost 1, with 15 bases in between. Germline V gene data show CDR1 as SEHNR and CDR2 as FQNEAQ (reference sequence). The CDR3 contains 15 residues. Written as DNA, the CDR3 is TGTGCCAGGGAATTACCGGACAAGAACACCGGGGAGCTGTTTTTT. Amino acids: CARELPDKNTGELFF.

The chain uses TRBV4-1 and TRBJ1-6, with D perhaps TRBD1 (5 bases). Germline V CDR1 and CDR2: MGHRA, YSYEKL. This CDR3 contains 15 residues. V lost 4 bases, J lost 7 bases, and 14 bases lay in between. Here the CDR3 DNA reads TGCGCCAGCAGCCGGAGGGGCGCCGAGAATTCACCCCTCCACTTT. It codes for CASSRRGAENSPLHF.

There are many counts of this clonotype. The chain uses TRBV27 and TRBJ2-1; unclear D gene. V gave up 6 bases and J gave up 6 bases, with 6 bases separating them. Germline assignment: CDR1 MNHEY and CDR2 SMNVEV (reference sequence). The CDR3 covers 11 residues. CDR3 protein: CASSLFNEQFF. The CDR3 region has the DNA TGTGCCAGCAGCCTCTTCAATGAGCAGTTCTTC.

The sample holds many counts of this clonotype. The chain employs TRBV5-1 and TRBJ2-1, with D possibly matching TRBD2 (6 bases). V lost 4 bases and J 9 bases, leaving 11 bases between the germline ends. The CDR3 has 12 amino acids. The germline gives CDR1 SGHRS, CDR2 YFSETQ. CDR3 residues: CASSAGSGEQFF. CDR3 nucleotides: TGCGCCAGCAGCGCGGGATCAGGTGAGCAGTTCTTC.

The chain uses TRBV18 and TRBJ1-3; D is uncertain. Germline CDR1 is KGHSH and CDR2 is LQKENI. V was shortened by 9 bases and J by 4 bases, with 13 bases between the two germline ends. This CDR3 contains 13 residues. The DNA of the CDR3 is TGTGCCAGTTTCACATCCACAGGAAACACCATATATTTT. Protein sequence: CASFTSTGNTIYF.

The table lists this clonotype with a few counts. The J gene is TRBJ2-5, the V gene TRBV11-1; TRBD1 is a possible D gene (5 bases). V was shortened by 7 bases and J by 0 bases, with 24 bases between the two germline ends. The CDR3 is 18 residues long. Germline assignment: CDR1 SGHAT and CDR2 FQDESV (reference sequence). CDR3 bases: TGTGCCAGCATGGGGCGCCTTACGGGCCTTCAAAACCAAGAGACCCAGTACTTC. It yields the protein CASMGRLTGLQNQETQYF.

This chain connects TRBV20-1 to TRBJ1-6, with D perhaps matching TRBD1 (6 bases). This CDR3 region has 14 residues. Germline values: CDR1 DFQATT, CDR2 SNEGSKA (reference sequence). V lost 1 base, J lost 7 bases, and 11 bases lay in between. Here the CDR3 reads CSARGGGENSPLHF. In DNA form, the CDR3 reads TGCAGTGCTAGAGGAGGGGGTGAGAATTCACCCCTCCACTTT.

The genes are TRBV10-3 and TRBJ1-2; D call uncertain. CDR1 and CDR2 from the germline V gene are ENHRY and SYGVKD. V was cut by 11 bases and J by 4 bases, with 20 bases left in between. This CDR3 is 14 amino acids long. DNA for the CDR3: TGTGCCTCTGAGTTGGAGGGCGATTCCTATGGCTACACCTTC. Its protein product is CASELEGDSYGYTF.

The chain combines TRBV6-5 with TRBJ2-2, with D uncertain. The CDR3 consists of 14 residues. Germline-derived CDR1 and CDR2 are MNHEY and SVGAGI. Trimming took off 1 base at V and 0 bases at J, with 3 bases between the two ends. The CDR3 is CASSYYANTGELFF. The DNA of the CDR3 is TGTGCCAGCAGTTACTATGCGAACACCGGGGAGCTGTTTTTT.